This TCR beta chain emerged from a study of cytomegalovirus exposure and HLA in healthy donors. The CDR3 consists of 16 residues. Germline lookup yields CDR1 KGHSH and CDR2 LQKENI. Trimming left V 1 base short and J 2 bases short, with 13 bases between. Concerning this clone itself: The antigen remains unidentified.

Produced via immunoSEQ multiplex PCR; TCRdb's table is partial and in-frame only. The table shows around 130,000 clones, with about 84% occurring only once. Notes on the study in general: The tendency of first-cohort TCR clusters to co-occur in the 120 or so validation repertoires emerged from a later analysis. Cytomegalovirus association was listed for around 180 TCR beta chains.

This chain links TRBV18 with TRBJ2-3, with D maybe TRBD1 (5 bases). Input material: PBMCs. This clonotype was sampled from a woman in her 30s in good health and CMV-seronegative. This CDR3 is CASSPRLGALTDTQYF. The CDR3, as DNA: TGTGCCAGCTCACCACGGTTAGGGGCCCTCACAGATACGCAGTATTTT.